Presented here are 32 T cell receptor beta chains from one specimen sequenced in a study of T cell responses to AZD1222 COVID-19 vaccine. Using immunoSEQ multiplex PCR, the repertoire was profiled, and TCRdb retains in-frame clones only, with some absent. Found here are 97,000 or so clones, roughly 88% of them singletons; the top ten hold less than 3%. The source was peripheral blood, collected on day 0 of AZD1222 vaccination. The receptors derive from an adult in good health.

The V and J genes are TRBV3-1 (or the pseudogene TRBV3-2) and TRBJ2-4; D is tentatively TRBD1 or TRBD2 (5 bases each). Trimming stripped 1 base from V and 7 bases from J, with 14 bases between. This CDR3 is 15 amino acids long. Germline V CDR1 and CDR2: LGHDT, YNNKEL (reference sequence). The CDR3 reads CASSQALGRPNIQYF. The CDR3 nucleotides are TGTGCCAGCAGCCAAGCCTTGGGACGGCCGAACATTCAGTACTTC.

The V gene is TRBV5-1, the J gene TRBJ2-5; maybe TRBD2 (6 bases). The CDR3 sequence is 11 residues long. The V and J ends lost 6 bases and 3 bases respectively, with 6 bases between them. CDR1 is SGHRS, CDR2 YFSETQ, per germline. CDR3 sequence (DNA): TGCGCCAGCACGGGAGAAGAGACCCAGTACTTC. Translating gives CASTGEETQYF.

This clone was detected once. This chain connects TRBV18 to TRBJ1-3; D is perhaps TRBD1 (5 bases). Germline V gene lookup returns CDR1 KGHSH and CDR2 LQKENI. Trimming stripped 2 bases from V and 2 bases from J, with 7 bases between. The CDR3 spans 14 residues. The CDR3 DNA reads TGTGCCAGCTCACCATCAGGGACTGGAAACACCATATATTTT. Translation gives CASSPSGTGNTIYF.

The chain employs TRBV28 and TRBJ1-5, with a weak D call TRBD1 (5 bases). The CDR3 sequence is 17 residues long. V lost 6 bases and J 3 bases, leaving 21 bases between the germline ends. CDR1 MDHEN and CDR2 SYDVKM come from the germline V gene. The CDR3 spells CASSPPSYRLINQPQHF. In nucleotides, the CDR3 is TGTGCCAGCAGCCCTCCCTCATACAGGCTTATCAATCAGCCCCAGCATTTT. Looking up the rest from reference TRBV28 and TRBJ1-5 gives the full variable domain: DVKVTQSSRYLVKRTGEKVFLECVQDMDHENMFWYRQDPGLGLRLIYFSYDVKMKEKGDIPEGYSVSREKKERFSLILESASTNQTSMYLCASSPPSYRLINQPQHFGDGTRLSIL.

The chain employs TRBV19 and TRBJ1-5, with TRBD1 matching over 9 bases. Trimming cost V 6 bases and J 3 bases; bases outside gene matches: 3. CDR1 is LNHDA, CDR2 SQIVND, per germline (reference sequence). The CDR3 contains 14 residues. CDR3 sequence reads: CASRGQGLNQPQHF. In nucleotides, the CDR3 is TGTGCCAGTAGGGGACAGGGCCTCAATCAGCCCCAGCATTTT.

About this clone: The same CDR3 arises from other DNA sequences in this sample as well. The chain has TRBV11-2 and TRBJ1-1; D remains ambiguous. Germline CDR1 and CDR2: SGHAT and FQNNGV. There are 14 residues in the CDR3. V lost 2 bases, J lost 1 base, and 8 bases lay in between. The CDR3 nucleotides read TGTGCCAGCAGCTTATCAAGAGGGAACACTGAAGCTTTCTTT. Its protein is CASSLSRGNTEAFF. Based on the CDR3 plus reference TRBV11-2 and TRBJ1-1, the full variable domain is EAGVAQSPRYKIIEKRQSVAFWCNPISGHATLYWYQQILGQGPKLLIQFQNNGVVDDSQLPKDRFSAERLKGVDSTLKIQPAKLEDSAVYLCASSLSRGNTEAFFGQGTRLTVV.

J is TRBJ1-2 and V is TRBV7-9, with D tentatively TRBD1 (5 bases). With 3 bases removed from V and 4 bases from J, the gap between germline ends came to 15 bases. CDR1 SEHNR and CDR2 FQNEAQ come from the germline V gene (reference sequence). CDR3 length equals 15 residues. CDR3 loop: CASSFSDSAGYGYTF. The DNA for the CDR3 is TGTGCCAGCAGCTTCTCCGACAGCGCAGGCTATGGCTACACCTTC.

The genes are TRBV3-1 (or the pseudogene TRBV3-2) and TRBJ1-1; tentatively, D is TRBD1 (5 bases). This CDR3 has 13 amino acids. CDR1 and CDR2 from the germline V gene are LGHDT and YNNKEL (reference sequence). V was trimmed by 4 bases and J by 3 bases, leaving 9 bases between them. The CDR3 DNA is TGTGCCAGCAGCCCTCGAGGGGACACTGAAGCTTTCTTT. Protein product: CASSPRGDTEAFF.

The chain links TRBV6-4 to TRBJ1-2; 11 positions match TRBD1. The CDR3 contains 15 residues. Germline-derived CDR1 and CDR2 are MRHNA and SNTAGT. V dropped 4 bases and J dropped 7; count of bases not matched to a gene: 8. The CDR3 DNA follows: TGTGCCAGCAGTGTGTCGGGACAGGGGGTAGGTGGCTACACCTTC. It yields the protein CASSVSGQGVGGYTF.

This chain uses TRBV10-3 with TRBJ1-5; 9 bases are a match to TRBD1. Germline loops: CDR1 ENHRY, CDR2 SYGVKD. This CDR3 spans 13 amino acids. V trimming: 6 bases; J trimming: 6 bases; junction bases outside the gene matches: 3. The DNA for the CDR3 is TGTGCCATCAGAGACAGGGGGGGTCAGCCCCAGCATTTT. Translation gives CAIRDRGGQPQHF.

This chain uses TRBV21-1 with TRBJ2-3; the listed D gene, TRBD2, was not tested against the DNA. TRBV21-1 is termed a pseudogene. The CDR3 length is 19 residues. CDR3 residues: CASSSRRGRDSPSTDTQYF. In nucleotides, the CDR3 is TGTGCCAGCAGCTCACGCCGGGGGAGAGATTCCCCTAGCACAGATACGCAGTATTTT.

The V gene is TRBV12-5, the J gene TRBJ2-5, with 10 bases lining up with TRBD2. The CDR3 is 16 amino acids. J was trimmed by 5 bases and V by 2 bases; bases with no gene match: 8. CDR1 is LGHNT, CDR2 FRNRAP, per germline. DNA of the CDR3: TGTGCTAGTGGTTTGAGCCTAGCGGGAGTGATGGAGACCCAGTACTTC. Translated: CASGLSLAGVMETQYF.

The chain links TRBV4-1 to TRBJ1-1; D unresolved. V dropped 0 bases and J dropped 0 bases, with 14 bases sitting between them. The CDR3 sequence is 17 residues long. In germline, CDR1 is MGHRA, CDR2 YSYEKL. CDR3: CASSQDRGTVMNTEAFF. The CDR3 region has the DNA TGCGCCAGCAGCCAAGATAGAGGCACAGTTATGAACACTGAAGCTTTCTTT.

CDR3: CASSRSQGLAAYEQYF. Written as DNA, the CDR3 is TGTGCCAGCAGCCGAAGCCAGGGACTAGCGGCTTACGAGCAGTACTTC. This chain uses TRBV6-2 or TRBV6-3 with TRBJ2-7; 11 nucleotides line up with TRBD2. V gave up 6 bases and J gave up 4 bases; unmatched junction bases: 11. This CDR3 comprises 16 residues. Germline values: CDR1 MNHEY, CDR2 SVGEGT.

The V gene is TRBV3-1 (or the pseudogene TRBV3-2), the J gene TRBJ1-2; D perhaps matches TRBD1 (5 bases). The CDR3 sequence is 14 residues long. Germline lookup yields CDR1 LGHDT and CDR2 YNNKEL (reference sequence). V lost 4 bases to trimming and J lost 3 bases, with 12 bases between them. The chain's CDR3 is CASSPRAGHYGYTF. For the CDR3, the DNA is TGTGCCAGCAGCCCTAGAGCAGGGCACTATGGCTACACCTTC.

About this clone: Additional DNA sequences in this sample encode the identical CDR3. The CDR3 sequence: CASSLYENTEAFF. As DNA, the CDR3 is TGTGCCAGCAGCTTATATGAGAACACTGAAGCTTTCTTT. This rearrangement joins TRBV7-2 to TRBJ1-1; unclear D gene. The CDR3 totals 13 residues. CDR1 is SGHTA and CDR2 is FQGNSA in the germline V gene. Trimming removed 2 bases from V and 1 base from J, with 5 bases in between. The full variable domain, with the rest looked up from reference TRBV7-2 and TRBJ1-1, is GAGVSQSPSNKVTEKGKDVELRCDPISGHTALYWYRQSLGQGLEFLIYFQGNSAPDKSGLPSDRFSAERTGGSVSTLTIQRTQQEDSAVYLCASSLYENTEAFFGQGTRLTVV.

Details on this clone: The junction departs from germline at one end; a sequencing error may be responsible. V gene TRBV25-1 combines with J gene TRBJ1-5; 9 nucleotides agree with TRBD1. This CDR3 comprises 15 residues. The germline gives CDR1 MGHDK, CDR2 SYGVNS. The CDR3 bases are TGTGCCAGCAGTGCCGGGACAGGGAGCACTCAGCCCCAGCATTTT. Encoded protein: CASSAGTGSTQPQHF. Based on the CDR3 plus reference TRBV25-1 and TRBJ1-5, the full variable domain is EADIYQTPRYLVIGTGKKITLECSQTMGHDKMYWYQQDPGMELHLIHYSYGVNSTEKGDLSSESTVSRIRTEHFPLTLESARPSHTSQYLCASSAGTGSTQPQHFGDGTRLSIL.

The chain employs TRBV29-1 and TRBJ2-7, with a tentative D call TRBD1 (9 bases). V lost 5 bases and J lost 0, with 17 bases in between. Germline V gene data show CDR1 as SQVTM and CDR2 as ANQGSEA. This CDR3 is built from 15 residues. The CDR3 sequence: CSVTSGQGYSYEQYF. CDR3 DNA sequence: TGCAGCGTTACTAGCGGACAGGGGTACTCCTACGAGCAGTACTTC.

This chain joins TRBV27 and TRBJ2-2; 7 bases are shared with TRBD2. V was clipped by 6 bases and J by 4 bases; unmatched bases: 11. CDR1 and CDR2 from the germline V gene are MNHEY and SMNVEV (reference sequence). This CDR3 has 16 residues. CDR3 sequence: CASRTLGLVGTGELFF. CDR3 DNA sequence: TGTGCCAGCAGGACACTAGGACTAGTGGGCACCGGGGAGCTGTTTTTT.

This chain uses TRBV27 with TRBJ2-1; D ambiguous. The V gene lost 3 bases and the J gene lost 0 bases, with 15 bases spanning the gap. Germline values: CDR1 MNHEY, CDR2 SMNVEV (reference sequence). CDR3 length: 17 residues. CDR3 nucleotides: TGTGCCAGCAGTTTTTTAGCTCGGGCAGCCTCCTACAATGAGCAGTTCTTC. Its translation: CASSFLARAASYNEQFF.

The V call is TRBV19, the J call TRBJ1-1, with D unresolved. Germline V lookup: CDR1 LNHDA, CDR2 SQIVND (reference sequence). The CDR3 loop spans 15 amino acids. Trimming stripped 8 bases from V and 0 bases from J, with 16 bases between. CDR3 in DNA: TGTGCCAGTGACCTAGGGCCCCGATTGAACACTGAAGCTTTCTTT. This encodes CASDLGPRLNTEAFF.

This rearrangement joins TRBV29-1 to TRBJ1-1; D is unclear. The CDR3 runs 12 residues. Trimming removed 3 bases at V and 3 bases at J, with 8 bases between. Germline values: CDR1 SQVTM, CDR2 ANQGSEA. The CDR3 nucleotides read TGCAGCGTTGATGTAGAGTACACTGAAGCTTTCTTT. The encoded protein is CSVDVEYTEAFF.

The rearrangement joins TRBV5-5 to TRBJ2-7; the match to TRBD1 covers 9 bases. The CDR3 covers 15 residues. Germline V gene sequence: CDR1 SGHKS, CDR2 YYEKEE (reference sequence). Trimming took 5 bases from V and 3 from J; bases not matched to a gene: 9. In nucleotides, the CDR3 is TGTGCCAGCAGTTCAAGCGGGACAGGGTACTACGAGCAGTACTTC. This sequence encodes CASSSSGTGYYEQYF.

This clone showed up just a few times. This chain uses TRBV28 with TRBJ1-2, with TRBD1 as a possible D gene (5 bases). Trimming took 5 bases from V and 8 from J, leaving 9 bases between them. This CDR3 has 11 residues. Germline assignment: CDR1 MDHEN and CDR2 SYDVKM. CDR3 DNA sequence: TGTGCCAGCAGTAACAGGAGGGGCTACACCTTC. Translation gives CASSNRRGYTF.

This clone was seen a few times. The V and J genes are TRBV6-5 and TRBJ1-2; D may be TRBD1 (6 bases). The CDR3 extends over 15 amino acids. The V gene's germline CDR1 is MNHEY and CDR2 SVGAGI. CDR3 sequence reads: CANGHLEGVSYGYTF. The CDR3 coding sequence is TGTGCTAATGGACACCTGGAGGGGGTTAGCTATGGCTACACCTTC.

The J gene is TRBJ1-1, the V gene TRBV2; D is uncertain. The CDR3 covers 13 residues. Per the germline V gene, CDR1 is SNHLY and CDR2 is FYNNEI. Trimming pared 7 bases from V and 1 base from J, leaving 10 bases between. The CDR3 nucleotides are TGTGCCAGCATTGGCCAGAAGAACACTGAAGCTTTCTTT. It is translated as CASIGQKNTEAFF. Complete variable domain (other parts from reference TRBV2 and TRBJ1-1): EPEVTQTPSHQVTQMGQEVILRCVPISNHLYFYWYRQILGQKVEFLVSFYNNEISEKSEIFDDQFSVERPDGSNFTLKIRSTKLEDSAMYFCASIGQKNTEAFFGQGTRLTVV.

The chain recombines TRBV28 with TRBJ2-7; 7 nucleotides align to TRBD2. CDR3 length: 16 residues. Germline lookup yields CDR1 MDHEN and CDR2 SYDVKM. J was trimmed by 5 bases and V by 5 bases; bases with no gene match: 15. CDR3 protein: CASSITPGLILHEQYF. The CDR3 DNA sequence: TGTGCCAGCAGTATTACCCCGGGACTAATACTCCACGAGCAGTACTTC.

CDR3: CASSQERARITDTQYF. In nucleotides, the CDR3 is TGTGCCAGCAGCCAAGAAAGGGCTAGAATCACAGATACGCAGTATTTT. The chain couples TRBV4-2 to TRBJ2-3; D call uncertain. The CDR3 is 16 residues long. Germline V gives CDR1 LGHNA, CDR2 YNFKEQ. The V gene lost 0 bases and the J gene lost 2 bases, with 12 bases spanning the gap.

The J gene is TRBJ1-2, the V gene TRBV4-2; the match to TRBD1 covers 7 bases. This CDR3 comprises 15 residues. Germline V lookup: CDR1 LGHNA, CDR2 YNFKEQ. V shed 2 bases and J 4 bases; nucleotides not matched to a gene: 7. In DNA form, the CDR3 reads TGTGCCAGCAGCCAAAACCAGGGGGACAGCTATGGCTACACCTTC. It specifies CASSQNQGDSYGYTF.

This chain links TRBV25-1 with TRBJ1-2, with D possibly being TRBD1 (5 bases). Germline lookup yields CDR1 MGHDK and CDR2 SYGVNS. This CDR3 comprises 13 residues. Between the trimmed V and J ends, which lost 4 bases and 0 bases, there was a span of 6 bases. The CDR3 is CASSAQANYGYTF. The CDR3 DNA is TGTGCCAGCAGTGCACAGGCTAACTATGGCTACACCTTC.

The rearrangement uses TRBV3-1 (or the pseudogene TRBV3-2) and TRBJ2-3, with TRBD2 identical over 14 bases. The CDR3 has 15 amino acids. The J segment lost 11 bases and the V segment lost 2 bases, leaving 6 bases of the junction unmatched. Germline V CDR1 and CDR2: LGHDT, YNNKEL (reference sequence). CDR3 protein: CASSQTGTSGSEQYF. CDR3 coding DNA: TGTGCCAGCAGCCAAACCGGGACTAGCGGGAGTGAGCAGTATTTT.

The chain is built from TRBV6-5 and TRBJ1-1; D is possibly TRBD1 (5 bases). The V end was cut by 6 bases, the J end by 2 bases, with 13 bases between. Germline V lookup: CDR1 MNHEY, CDR2 SVGAGI. The CDR3 runs 14 residues. The CDR3 here is CASRRQGGNTEAFF. CDR3 nucleotides: TGTGCCAGCAGACGGCAGGGAGGAAACACTGAAGCTTTCTTT.